The clone carrying this T cell receptor beta chain appeared a few times. Clones were sequenced by immunoSEQ multiplex PCR, and TCRdb holds only the in-frame ones, with some missing. The profile shows approximately 90,000 clones, over 80% of them singletons. The data belong to a study of PD-L1 blockade in urothelial cancer. Study at large: In the patient group, most of the roughly 30 were males with bladder-origin urothelial cancer. T cells were recovered from blood samples at a median of approximately 150,000.

The time point is: pretreatment peripheral blood. This receptor was taken from a man aged 60-69 years with urothelial cancer. This sample comprised PBMCs, obtained around atezolizumab (anti-PD-L1) treatment.

CDR3 in DNA: TGCGCCAGCAGCCCGTGGGGGGGTAATCAGCCCCAGCATTTT. Its translation is CASSPWGGNQPQHF. The chain recombines TRBV10-2 with TRBJ1-5, with D maybe TRBD1 (5 bases). CDR3 length: 14 amino acids. The germline V gene encodes CDR1 WSHSY and CDR2 SAAADI. Trimming removed 6 bases from V and 4 bases from J, with 13 bases in between.